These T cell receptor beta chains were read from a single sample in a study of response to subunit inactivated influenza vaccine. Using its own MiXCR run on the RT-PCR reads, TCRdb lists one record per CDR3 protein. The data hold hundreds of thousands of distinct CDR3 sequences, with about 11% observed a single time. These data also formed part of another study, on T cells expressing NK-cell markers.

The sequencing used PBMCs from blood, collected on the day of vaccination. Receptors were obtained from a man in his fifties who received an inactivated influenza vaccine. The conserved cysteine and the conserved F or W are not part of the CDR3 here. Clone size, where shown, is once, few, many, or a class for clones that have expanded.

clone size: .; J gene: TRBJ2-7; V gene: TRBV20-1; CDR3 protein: SARGDWVSYEQY
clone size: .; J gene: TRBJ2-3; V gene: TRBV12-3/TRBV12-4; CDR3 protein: ASSRHRTSGITDTQY
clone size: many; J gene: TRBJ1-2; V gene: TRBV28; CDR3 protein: ASSTPHT
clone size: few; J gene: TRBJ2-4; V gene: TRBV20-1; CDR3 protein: SARGGRSDIQY
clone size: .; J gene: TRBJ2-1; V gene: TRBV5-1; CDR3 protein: ASSSAGLAGQNEQF
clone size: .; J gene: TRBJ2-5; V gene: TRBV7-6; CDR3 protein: ASTPGRSGAETQY
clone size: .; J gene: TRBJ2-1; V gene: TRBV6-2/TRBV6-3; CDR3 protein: AIQLAASYNEQF
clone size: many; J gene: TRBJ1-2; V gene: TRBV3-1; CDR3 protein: ASSQATGVVYGYT
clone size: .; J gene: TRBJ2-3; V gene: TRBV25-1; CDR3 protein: ASQAGVASTDTQY
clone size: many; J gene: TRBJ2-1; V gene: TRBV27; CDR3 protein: ASSLGLASNEQF
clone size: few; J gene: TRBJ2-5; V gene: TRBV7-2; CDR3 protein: ASSPTSGGSTQY
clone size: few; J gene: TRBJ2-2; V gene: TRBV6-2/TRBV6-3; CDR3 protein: ASGKAWTGNKPGELF
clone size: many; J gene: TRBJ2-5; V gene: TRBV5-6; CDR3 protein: ASSLGGYETQY
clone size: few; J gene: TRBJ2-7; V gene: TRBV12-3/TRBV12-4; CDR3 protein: ASTVTVGLGSEQY
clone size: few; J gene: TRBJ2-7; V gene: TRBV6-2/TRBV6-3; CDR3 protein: ASSWATQPLRLYEQY
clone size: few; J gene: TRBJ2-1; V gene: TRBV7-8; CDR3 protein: ASSYGTGFYNEQF